This T cell receptor beta chain was recovered during a study of blood T cell repertoires in COVID-19. Study background: Sites in the United States, Italy and Spain provided acute and convalescent COVID-19 samples. The analysed material was cDNA or gDNA that came from T cells, B-cell-depleted T cells, or PBMCs.

Enrollment of patients from Seattle took place during active infection, with longitudinal follow-up. After removal of 8 bases from V and 7 bases from J, the junction contained 9 bases not matched to a gene. The CDR3 contains 13 residues. In the original workflow: Reference gene primers were amplified, and this amplification served to estimate nucleated cell counts. Here immunoSEQ multiplex PCR was the method, and the copy in TCRdb shows in-frame clones only, minus some. For V, J and clone size, that table is used; D and trimming come from the DNA. This table has hundreds of thousands of clones, 83% appearing once. The sample holds one count of this clone.

This sequence originates from a woman in her 30s with COVID-19, enrolled during active disease. This rearrangement joins TRBV12-3 or TRBV12-4 to TRBJ2-5; TRBD2 matches 8 bases. Sequences were obtained from peripheral blood. In DNA form, the CDR3 reads TGTGCCAGCGGGGGGACTAGAAAGGGGACCCAGTACTTC. This encodes CASGGTRKGTQYF.